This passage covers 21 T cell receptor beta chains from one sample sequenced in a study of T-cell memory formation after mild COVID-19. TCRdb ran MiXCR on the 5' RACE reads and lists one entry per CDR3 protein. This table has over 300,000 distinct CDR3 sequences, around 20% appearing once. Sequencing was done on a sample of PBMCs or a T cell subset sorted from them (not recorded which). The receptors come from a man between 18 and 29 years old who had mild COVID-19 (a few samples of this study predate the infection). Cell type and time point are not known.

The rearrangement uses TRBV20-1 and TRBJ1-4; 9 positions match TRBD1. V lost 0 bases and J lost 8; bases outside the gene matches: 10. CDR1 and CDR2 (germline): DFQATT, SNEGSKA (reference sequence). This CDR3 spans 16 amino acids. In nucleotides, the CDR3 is TGCAGTGCTAGAGATTGGGGACAGGGCCGTGGGGAAAAACTGTTTTTT. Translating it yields CSARDWGQGRGEKLFF.

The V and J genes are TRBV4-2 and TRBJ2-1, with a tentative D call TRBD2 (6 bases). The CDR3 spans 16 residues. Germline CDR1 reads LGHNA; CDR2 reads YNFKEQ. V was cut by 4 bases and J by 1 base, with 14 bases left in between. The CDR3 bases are TGTGCCAGCAGCCGCCGAGGAGGGTCGTCCTACAATGAGCAGTTCTTC. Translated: CASSRRGGSSYNEQFF.

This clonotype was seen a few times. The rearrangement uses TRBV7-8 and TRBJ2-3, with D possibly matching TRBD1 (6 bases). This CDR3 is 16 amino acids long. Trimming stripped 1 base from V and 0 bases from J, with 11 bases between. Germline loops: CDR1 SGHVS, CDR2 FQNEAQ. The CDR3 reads CASSLGAGASTDTQYF. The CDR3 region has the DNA TGTGCCAGCAGCTTAGGTGCAGGGGCGAGCACAGATACGCAGTATTTT.

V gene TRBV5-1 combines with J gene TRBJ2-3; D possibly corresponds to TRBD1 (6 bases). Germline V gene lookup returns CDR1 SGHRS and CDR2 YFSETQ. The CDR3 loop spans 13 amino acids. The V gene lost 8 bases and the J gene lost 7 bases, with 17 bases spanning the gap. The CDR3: CASSIEDSYTQYF. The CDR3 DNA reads TGCGCCAGTTCGATCGAGGACAGTTATACGCAGTATTTT.

The CDR3, as DNA: TGTGCCAGCAGTTACTCGATAACAGGGAAGAATGGCTACACCTTC. Amino acid sequence: CASSYSITGKNGYTF. The chain joins TRBV6-5 to TRBJ1-2, with a weak D call TRBD1 (6 bases). V dropped 0 bases and J dropped 6 bases, with 14 bases sitting between them. Germline loops: CDR1 MNHEY, CDR2 SVGAGI. This CDR3 region has 15 residues.

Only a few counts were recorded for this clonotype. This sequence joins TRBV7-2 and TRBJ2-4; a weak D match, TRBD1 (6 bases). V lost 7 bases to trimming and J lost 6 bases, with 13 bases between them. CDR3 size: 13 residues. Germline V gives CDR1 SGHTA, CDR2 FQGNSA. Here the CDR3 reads CASTEGVGNIQYF. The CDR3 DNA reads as TGTGCCAGCACCGAGGGGGTGGGAAACATTCAGTACTTC.

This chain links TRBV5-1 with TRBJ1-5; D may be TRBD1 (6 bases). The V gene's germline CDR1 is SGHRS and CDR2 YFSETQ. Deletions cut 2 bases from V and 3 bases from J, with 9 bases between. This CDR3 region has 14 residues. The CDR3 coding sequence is TGCGCCAGCAGCTTACAGGGTAACAATCAGCCCCAGCATTTT. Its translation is CASSLQGNNQPQHF.

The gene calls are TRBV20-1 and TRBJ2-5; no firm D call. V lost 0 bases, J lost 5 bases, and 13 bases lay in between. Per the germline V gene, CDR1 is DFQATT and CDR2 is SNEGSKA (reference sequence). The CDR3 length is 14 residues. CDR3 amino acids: CSARELADRETQYF. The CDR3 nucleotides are TGCAGTGCTAGAGAATTAGCAGATCGCGAGACCCAGTACTTC.

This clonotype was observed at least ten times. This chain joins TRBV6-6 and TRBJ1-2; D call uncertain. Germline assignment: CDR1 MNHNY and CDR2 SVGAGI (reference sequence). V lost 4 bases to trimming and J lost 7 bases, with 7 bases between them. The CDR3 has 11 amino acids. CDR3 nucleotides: TGTGCCAGCAGTTCCTCTGGTGGCTACACCTTC. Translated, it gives CASSSSGGYTF.

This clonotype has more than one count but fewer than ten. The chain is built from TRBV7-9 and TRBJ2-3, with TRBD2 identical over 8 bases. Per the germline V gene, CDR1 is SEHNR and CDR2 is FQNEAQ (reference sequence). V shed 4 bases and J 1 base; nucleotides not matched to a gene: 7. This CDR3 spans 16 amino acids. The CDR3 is CASSYITSGGTDTQYF. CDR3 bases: TGTGCCAGCAGCTATATTACTAGCGGAGGCACAGATACGCAGTATTTT.

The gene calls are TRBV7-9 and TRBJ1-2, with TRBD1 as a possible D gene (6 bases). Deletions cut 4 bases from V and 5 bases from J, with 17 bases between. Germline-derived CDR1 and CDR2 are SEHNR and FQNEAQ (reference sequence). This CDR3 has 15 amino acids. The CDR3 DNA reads TGTGCCAGCAGCTACAGGGCCACCGCTCTATATGGCTACACCTTC. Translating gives CASSYRATALYGYTF.

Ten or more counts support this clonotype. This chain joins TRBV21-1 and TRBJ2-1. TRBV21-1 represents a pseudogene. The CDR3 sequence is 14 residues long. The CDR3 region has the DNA TGTGCCAGCAGCAAAGAGATTCGGTTAGGTTCTCTGTTCTTC. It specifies CASSKEIRLGSLFF.

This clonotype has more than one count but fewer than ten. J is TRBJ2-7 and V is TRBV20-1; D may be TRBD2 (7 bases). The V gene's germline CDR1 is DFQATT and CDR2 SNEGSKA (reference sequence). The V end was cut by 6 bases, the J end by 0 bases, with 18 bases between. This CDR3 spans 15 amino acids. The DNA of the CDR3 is TGCAGTGCAACCGCGGGGGACAAGAGCTCCTACGAGCAGTACGTC. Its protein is CSATAGDKSSYEQYV.

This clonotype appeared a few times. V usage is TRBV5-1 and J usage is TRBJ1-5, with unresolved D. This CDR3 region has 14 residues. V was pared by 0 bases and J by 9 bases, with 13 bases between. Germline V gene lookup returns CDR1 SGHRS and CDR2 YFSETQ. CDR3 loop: CASSLASGGLPQHF. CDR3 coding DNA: TGCGCCAGCAGCTTGGCCAGTGGTGGACTGCCCCAGCATTTT.

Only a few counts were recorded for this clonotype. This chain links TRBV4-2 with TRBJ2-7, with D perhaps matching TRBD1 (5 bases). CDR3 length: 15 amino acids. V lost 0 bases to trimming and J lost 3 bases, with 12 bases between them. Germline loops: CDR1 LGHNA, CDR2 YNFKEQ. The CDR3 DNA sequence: TGTGCCAGCAGCCAAGAATCCAGGGTGGACTACGAGCAGTACTTC. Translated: CASSQESRVDYEQYF.

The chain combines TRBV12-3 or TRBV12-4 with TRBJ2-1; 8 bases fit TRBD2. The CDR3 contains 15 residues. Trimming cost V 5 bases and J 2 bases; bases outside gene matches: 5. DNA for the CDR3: TGTGCCAGCAGTAAGCTAGCGGGCACCTACAATGAGCAGTTCTTC. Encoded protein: CASSKLAGTYNEQFF.

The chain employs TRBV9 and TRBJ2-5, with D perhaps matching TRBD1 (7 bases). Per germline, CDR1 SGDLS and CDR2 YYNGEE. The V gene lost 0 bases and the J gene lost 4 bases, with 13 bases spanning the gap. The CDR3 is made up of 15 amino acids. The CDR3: CASSVDPGGIETQYF. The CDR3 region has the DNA TGTGCCAGCAGCGTAGACCCAGGGGGGATAGAGACCCAGTACTTC.

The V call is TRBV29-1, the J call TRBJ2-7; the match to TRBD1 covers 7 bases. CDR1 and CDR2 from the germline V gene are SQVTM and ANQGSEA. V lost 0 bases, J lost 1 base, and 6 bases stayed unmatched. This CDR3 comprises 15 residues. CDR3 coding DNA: TGCAGCGTTGAAGAAAGACAGGGAAGGTCCTACGAGCAGTACTTC. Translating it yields CSVEERQGRSYEQYF.

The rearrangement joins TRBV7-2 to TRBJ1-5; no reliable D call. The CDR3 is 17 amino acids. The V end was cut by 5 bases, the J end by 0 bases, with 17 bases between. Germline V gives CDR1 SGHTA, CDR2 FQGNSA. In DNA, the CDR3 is TGTGCCAGCAGCGCCCAGGTTAGCTTATATAGCAATCAGCCCCAGCATTTT. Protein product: CASSAQVSLYSNQPQHF. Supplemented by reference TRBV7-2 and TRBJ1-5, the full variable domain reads GAGVSQSPSNKVTEKGKDVELRCDPISGHTALYWYRQSLGQGLEFLIYFQGNSAPDKSGLPSDRFSAERTGGSVSTLTIQRTQQEDSAVYLCASSAQVSLYSNQPQHFGDGTRLSIL.

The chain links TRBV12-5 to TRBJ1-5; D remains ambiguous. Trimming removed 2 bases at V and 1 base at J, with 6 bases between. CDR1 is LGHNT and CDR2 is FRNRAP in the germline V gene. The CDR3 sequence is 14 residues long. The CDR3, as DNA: TGTGCTAGTGGTTTGTGGGCAAGCAATCAGCCCCAGCATTTT. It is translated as CASGLWASNQPQHF. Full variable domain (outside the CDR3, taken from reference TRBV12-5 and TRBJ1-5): DARVTQTPRHKVTEMGQEVTMRCQPILGHNTVFWYRQTMMQGLELLAYFRNRAPLDDSGMPKDRFSAEMPDATLATLKIQPSEPRDSAVYFCASGLWASNQPQHFGDGTRLSIL.

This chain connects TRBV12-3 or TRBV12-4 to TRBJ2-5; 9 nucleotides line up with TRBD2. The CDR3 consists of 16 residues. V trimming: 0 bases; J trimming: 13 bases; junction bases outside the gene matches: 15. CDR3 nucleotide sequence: TGTGCCAGCAGTTTAGCTCCAGCGGGGGGCCAATCTCGTCCGTACTTC. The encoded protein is CASSLAPAGGQSRPYF.